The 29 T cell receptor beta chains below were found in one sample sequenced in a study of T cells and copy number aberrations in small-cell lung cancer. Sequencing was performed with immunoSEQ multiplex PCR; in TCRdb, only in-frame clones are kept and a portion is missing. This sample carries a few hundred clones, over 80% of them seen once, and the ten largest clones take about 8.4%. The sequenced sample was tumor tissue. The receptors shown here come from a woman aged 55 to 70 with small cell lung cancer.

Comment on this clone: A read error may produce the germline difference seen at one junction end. CDR3: CSARAEQFF. The CDR3 nucleotides are TGCAGTGCCAGAGCTGAGCAGTTCTTC. The rearrangement joins TRBV20-1 to TRBJ2-1; no clear D. The CDR3 has 9 residues. The germline CDR1 and CDR2 sequences are DFQATT and SNEGSKA (reference sequence).

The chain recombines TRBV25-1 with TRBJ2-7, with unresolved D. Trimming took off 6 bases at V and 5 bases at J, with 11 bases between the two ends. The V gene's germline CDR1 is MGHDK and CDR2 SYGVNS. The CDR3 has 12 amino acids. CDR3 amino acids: CASSLVVDEQYF. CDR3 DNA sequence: TGTGCCAGCAGCCTAGTGGTGGACGAGCAGTACTTC.

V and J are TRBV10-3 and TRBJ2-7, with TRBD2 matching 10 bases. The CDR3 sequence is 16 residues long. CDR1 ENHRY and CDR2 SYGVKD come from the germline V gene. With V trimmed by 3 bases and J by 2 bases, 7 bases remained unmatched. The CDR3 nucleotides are TGTGCCATCAGTGACGGGGCTAGCGGGAGTGCCTACGAGCAGTACTTC. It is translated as CAISDGASGSAYEQYF.

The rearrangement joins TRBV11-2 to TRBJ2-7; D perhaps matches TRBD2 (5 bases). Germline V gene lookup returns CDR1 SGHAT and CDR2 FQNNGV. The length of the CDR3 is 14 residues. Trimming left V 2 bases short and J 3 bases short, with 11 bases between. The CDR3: CASSLRGSLYEQYF. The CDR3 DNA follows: TGTGCCAGCAGCTTAAGAGGGTCCCTCTACGAGCAGTACTTC.

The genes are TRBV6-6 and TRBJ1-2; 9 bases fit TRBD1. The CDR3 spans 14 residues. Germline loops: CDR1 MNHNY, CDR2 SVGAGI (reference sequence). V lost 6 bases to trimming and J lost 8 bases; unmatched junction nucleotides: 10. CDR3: CASSSGQGVGGYTF. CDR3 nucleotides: TGTGCCAGCAGCTCGGGACAGGGTGTGGGGGGCTACACCTTC.

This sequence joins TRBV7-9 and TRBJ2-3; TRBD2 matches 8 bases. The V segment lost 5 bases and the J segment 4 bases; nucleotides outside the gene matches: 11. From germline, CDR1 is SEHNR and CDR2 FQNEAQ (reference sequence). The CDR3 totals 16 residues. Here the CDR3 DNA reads TGTGCCAGCAGCCTAGTAGCGGGGTCAATTCCAGATACGCAGTATTTT. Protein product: CASSLVAGSIPDTQYF.

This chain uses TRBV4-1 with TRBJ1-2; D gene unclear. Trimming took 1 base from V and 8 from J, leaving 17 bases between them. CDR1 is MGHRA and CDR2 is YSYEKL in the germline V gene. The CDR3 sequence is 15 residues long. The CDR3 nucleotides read TGCGCCAGCAGCCAAGTAGGAGAGAACGGTGCCGGCTACACCTTC. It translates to CASSQVGENGAGYTF.

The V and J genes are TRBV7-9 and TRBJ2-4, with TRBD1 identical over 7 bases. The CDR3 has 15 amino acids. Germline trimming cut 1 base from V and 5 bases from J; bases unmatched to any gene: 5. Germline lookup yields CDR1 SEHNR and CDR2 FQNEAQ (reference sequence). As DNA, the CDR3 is TGTGCCAGCAGCTTAGGTTCCGGACAGGAAAACATTCAGTACTTC. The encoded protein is CASSLGSGQENIQYF.

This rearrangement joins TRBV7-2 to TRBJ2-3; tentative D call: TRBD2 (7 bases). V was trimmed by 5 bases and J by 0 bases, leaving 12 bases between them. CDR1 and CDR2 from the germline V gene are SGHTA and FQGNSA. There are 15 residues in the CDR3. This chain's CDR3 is CASSEGGVSTDTQYF. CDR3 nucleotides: TGTGCCAGCAGCGAGGGGGGGGTTAGCACAGATACGCAGTATTTT.

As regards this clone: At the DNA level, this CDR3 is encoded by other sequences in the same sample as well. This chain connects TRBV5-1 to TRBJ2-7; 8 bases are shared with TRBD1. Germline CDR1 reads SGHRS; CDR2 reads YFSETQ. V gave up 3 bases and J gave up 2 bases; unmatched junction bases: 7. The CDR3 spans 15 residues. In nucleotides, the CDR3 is TGCGCCAGCAGCTGGACCGGGACAGGAACCTACGAGCAGTACTTC. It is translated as CASSWTGTGTYEQYF.

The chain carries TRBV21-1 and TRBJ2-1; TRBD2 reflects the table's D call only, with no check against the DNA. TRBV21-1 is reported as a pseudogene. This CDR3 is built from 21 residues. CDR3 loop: CASSNTPTPGLAPRSYNEQFF. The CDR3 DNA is TGTGCCAGCAGCAATACCCCAACCCCGGGACTAGCTCCACGCTCCTACAATGAGCAGTTCTTC.

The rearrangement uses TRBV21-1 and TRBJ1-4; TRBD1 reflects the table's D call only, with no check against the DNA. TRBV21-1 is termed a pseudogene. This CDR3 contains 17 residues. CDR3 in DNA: TGTGCCAGCAGAGGGGGCATAGCTACAATGCATAATGAAAAACTGTTTTTT. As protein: CASRGGIATMHNEKLFF.

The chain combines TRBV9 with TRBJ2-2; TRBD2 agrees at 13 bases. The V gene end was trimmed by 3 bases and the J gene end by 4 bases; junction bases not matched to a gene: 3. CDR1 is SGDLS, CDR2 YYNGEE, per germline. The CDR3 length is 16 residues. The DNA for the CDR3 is TGTGCCAGCAGCGATGGACTAGCGGGAGTCACCGGGGAGCTGTTTTTT. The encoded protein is CASSDGLAGVTGELFF.

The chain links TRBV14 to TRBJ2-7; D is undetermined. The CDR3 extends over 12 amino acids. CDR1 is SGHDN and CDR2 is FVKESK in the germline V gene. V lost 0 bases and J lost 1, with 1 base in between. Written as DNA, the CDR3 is TGTGCCAGCAGCCAAGAGTCCTACGAGCAGTACTTC. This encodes CASSQESYEQYF.

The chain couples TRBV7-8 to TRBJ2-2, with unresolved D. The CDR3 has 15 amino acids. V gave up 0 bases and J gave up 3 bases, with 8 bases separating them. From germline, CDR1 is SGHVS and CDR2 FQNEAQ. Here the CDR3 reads CASSLAGIYTGELFF. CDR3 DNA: TGTGCCAGCAGCTTAGCGGGGATATACACCGGGGAGCTGTTTTTT.

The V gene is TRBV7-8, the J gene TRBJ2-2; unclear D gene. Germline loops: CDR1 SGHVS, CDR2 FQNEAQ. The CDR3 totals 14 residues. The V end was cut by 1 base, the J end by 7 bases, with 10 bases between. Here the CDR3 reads CASSLVFVGGELFF. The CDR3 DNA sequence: TGTGCCAGCAGCTTAGTGTTTGTCGGCGGGGAGCTGTTTTTT.

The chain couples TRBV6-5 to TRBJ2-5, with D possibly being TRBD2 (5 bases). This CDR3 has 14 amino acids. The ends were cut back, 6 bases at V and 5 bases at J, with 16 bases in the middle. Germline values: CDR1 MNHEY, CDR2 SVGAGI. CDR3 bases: TGTGCCAGCAGGGCCTCGGGGAATGAGGAGACCCAGTACTTC. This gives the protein CASRASGNEETQYF.

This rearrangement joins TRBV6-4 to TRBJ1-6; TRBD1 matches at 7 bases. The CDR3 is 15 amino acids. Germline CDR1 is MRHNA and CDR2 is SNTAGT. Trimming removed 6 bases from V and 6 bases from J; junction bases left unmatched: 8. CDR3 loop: CASSGSSGGNSPLHF. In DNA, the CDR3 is TGTGCCAGCAGCGGGTCTTCAGGGGGTAATTCACCCCTCCACTTT.

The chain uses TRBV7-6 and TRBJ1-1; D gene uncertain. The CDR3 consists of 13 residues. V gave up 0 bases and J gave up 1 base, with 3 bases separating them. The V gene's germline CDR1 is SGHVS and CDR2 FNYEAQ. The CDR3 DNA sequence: TGTGCCAGCAGCTTAGCTTGGAACACTGAAGCTTTCTTT. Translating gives CASSLAWNTEAFF.

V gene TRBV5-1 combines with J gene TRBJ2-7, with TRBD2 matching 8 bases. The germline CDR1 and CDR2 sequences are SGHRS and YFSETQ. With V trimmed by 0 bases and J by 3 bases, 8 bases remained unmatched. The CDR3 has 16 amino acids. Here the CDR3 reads CASSLDKTSAIYEQYF. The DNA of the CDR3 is TGCGCCAGCAGCTTGGATAAGACTAGCGCGATCTACGAGCAGTACTTC.

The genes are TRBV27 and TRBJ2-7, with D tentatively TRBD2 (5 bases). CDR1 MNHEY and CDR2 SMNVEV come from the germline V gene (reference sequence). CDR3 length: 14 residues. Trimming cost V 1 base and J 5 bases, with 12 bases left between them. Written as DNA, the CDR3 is TGTGCCAGCAGTTTATTTGGGGAGATCAACGAGCAGTACTTC. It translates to CASSLFGEINEQYF.

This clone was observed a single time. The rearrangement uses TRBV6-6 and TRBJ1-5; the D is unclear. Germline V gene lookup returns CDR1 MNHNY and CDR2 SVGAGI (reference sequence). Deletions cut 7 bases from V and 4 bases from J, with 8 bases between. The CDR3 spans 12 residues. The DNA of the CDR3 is TGTGCCAGCACCATAACTAATCAGCCCCAGCATTTT. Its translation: CASTITNQPQHF.

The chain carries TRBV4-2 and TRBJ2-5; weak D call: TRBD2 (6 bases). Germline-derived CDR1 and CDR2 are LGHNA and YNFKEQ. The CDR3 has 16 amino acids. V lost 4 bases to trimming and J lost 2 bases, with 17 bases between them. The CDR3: CASSPGASARQETQYF. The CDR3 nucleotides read TGTGCCAGCAGCCCCGGGGCTAGCGCCAGACAAGAGACCCAGTACTTC.

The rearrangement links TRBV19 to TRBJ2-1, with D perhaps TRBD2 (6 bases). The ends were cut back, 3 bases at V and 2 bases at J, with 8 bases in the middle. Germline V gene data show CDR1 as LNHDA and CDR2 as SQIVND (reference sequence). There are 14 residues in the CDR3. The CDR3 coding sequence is TGTGCCAGTAGTATGGCTAGCGCCTACAATGAGCAGTTCTTC. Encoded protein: CASSMASAYNEQFF. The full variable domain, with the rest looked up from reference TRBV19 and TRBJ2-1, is DGGITQSPKYLFRKEGQNVTLSCEQNLNHDAMYWYRQDPGQGLRLIYYSQIVNDFQKGDIAEGYSVSREKKESFPLTVTSAQKNPTAFYLCASSMASAYNEQFFGPGTRLTVL.

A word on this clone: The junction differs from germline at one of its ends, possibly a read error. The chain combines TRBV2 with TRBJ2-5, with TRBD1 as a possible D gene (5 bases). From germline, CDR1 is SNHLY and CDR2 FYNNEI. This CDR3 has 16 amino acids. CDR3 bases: TGTGCCAGCAGCGAAGGGGCAATGACGGCATACGAGACCCAGTACTTC. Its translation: CASSEGAMTAYETQYF.

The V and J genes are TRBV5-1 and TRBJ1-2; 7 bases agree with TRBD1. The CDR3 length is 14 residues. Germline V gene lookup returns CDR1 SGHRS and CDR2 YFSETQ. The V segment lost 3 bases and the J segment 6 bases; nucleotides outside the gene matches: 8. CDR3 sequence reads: CASSSTGDGHGYTF. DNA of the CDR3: TGCGCCAGCAGCTCCACAGGGGACGGGCATGGCTACACCTTC.

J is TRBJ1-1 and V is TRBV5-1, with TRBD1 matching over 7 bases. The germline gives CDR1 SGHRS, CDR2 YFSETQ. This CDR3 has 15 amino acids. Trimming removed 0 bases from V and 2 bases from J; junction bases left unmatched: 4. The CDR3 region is CASSLAYRGNTEAFF. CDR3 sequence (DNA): TGCGCCAGCAGCTTGGCTTACAGGGGTAACACTGAAGCTTTCTTT.

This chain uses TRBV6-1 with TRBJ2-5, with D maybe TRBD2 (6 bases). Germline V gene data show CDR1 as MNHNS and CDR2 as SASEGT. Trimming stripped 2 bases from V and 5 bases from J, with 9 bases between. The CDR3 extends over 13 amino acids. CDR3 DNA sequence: TGTGCCAGCAGTGAACACCGGGGGGAGACCCAGTACTTC. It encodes CASSEHRGETQYF.

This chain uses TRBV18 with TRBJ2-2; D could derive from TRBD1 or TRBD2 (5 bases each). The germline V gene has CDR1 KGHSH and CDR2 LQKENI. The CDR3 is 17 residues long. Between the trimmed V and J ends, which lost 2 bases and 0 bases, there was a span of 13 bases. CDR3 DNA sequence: TGTGCCAGCTCACCAAGTTGGGAGACAGCGAACACCGGGGAGCTGTTTTTT. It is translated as CASSPSWETANTGELFF.